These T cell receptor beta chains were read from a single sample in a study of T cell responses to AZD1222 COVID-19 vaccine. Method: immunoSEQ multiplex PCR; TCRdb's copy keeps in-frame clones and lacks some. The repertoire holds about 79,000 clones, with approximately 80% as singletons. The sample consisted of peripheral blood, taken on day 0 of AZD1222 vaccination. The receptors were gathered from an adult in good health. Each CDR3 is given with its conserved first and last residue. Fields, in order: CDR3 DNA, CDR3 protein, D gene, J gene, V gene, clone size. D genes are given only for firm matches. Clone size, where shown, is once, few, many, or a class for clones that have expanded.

CDR3 DNA: TGCGCCAGCAGCTTGCAGGGGGGAAGCAATCAGCCCCAGCATTTT
CDR3 protein: CASSLQGGSNQPQHF
D gene: TRBD1
J gene: TRBJ1-5
V gene: TRBV5-1
clone size: NA

CDR3 DNA: TGTGCCAGCAGCCAGCGTTACGAGCAGTACTTC
CDR3 protein: CASSQRYEQYF
D gene: NA
J gene: TRBJ2-7
V gene: TRBV7-2
clone size: NA

CDR3 DNA: TGTGCTAGTGGTAACCAGGGGCCTCTGTCCAAAAACATTCAGTACTTC
CDR3 protein: CASGNQGPLSKNIQYF
D gene: NA
J gene: TRBJ2-4
V gene: TRBV12-5
clone size: NA

CDR3 DNA: TGTGCCACCAGTGACCTTGGACAGCAAGAGACCCAGTACTTC
CDR3 protein: CATSDLGQQETQYF
D gene: NA
J gene: TRBJ2-5
V gene: TRBV24-1
clone size: NA

CDR3 DNA: TGTGCCAGCTCACCTCAGGCCATAAATGAAAAACTGTTTTTT
CDR3 protein: CASSPQAINEKLFF
D gene: NA
J gene: TRBJ1-4
V gene: TRBV18
clone size: NA

CDR3 DNA: TGTGCCAGTAAATGGGGCACCGGGGAGCTGTTTTTT
CDR3 protein: CASKWGTGELFF
D gene: NA
J gene: TRBJ2-2
V gene: TRBV19
clone size: NA

CDR3 DNA: TGTGCCAGCAGCTTAGAAAGTCAGGGAATGAGTGGCTACACCTTC
CDR3 protein: CASSLESQGMSGYTF
D gene: NA
J gene: TRBJ1-2
V gene: TRBV11-2
clone size: NA

CDR3 DNA: TGTGCCATCAGGCCAGACAGTGCTGGGGATACGCAGTATTTT
CDR3 protein: CAIRPDSAGDTQYF
D gene: NA
J gene: TRBJ2-3
V gene: TRBV10-3
clone size: few

CDR3 DNA: TGTGCCTGGGCGGACAGGAGAAATTCACCCCTCCACTTT
CDR3 protein: CAWADRRNSPLHF
D gene: TRBD1
J gene: TRBJ1-6
V gene: TRBV30
clone size: NA

CDR3 DNA: TGCGCCAGCAGCTTGGGGGGACAGGGCTACGAGCAGTACTTC
CDR3 protein: CASSLGGQGYEQYF
D gene: TRBD1
J gene: TRBJ2-7
V gene: TRBV5-1
clone size: NA

CDR3 DNA: TGTGCCATCAGTGAGTCGGGACAGGGCTACGAGCAGTACTTC
CDR3 protein: CAISESGQGYEQYF
D gene: TRBD1
J gene: TRBJ2-7
V gene: TRBV10-3
clone size: NA

CDR3 DNA: TGTGCCAGCAGCCCCCCTAGTGATCAAGAGACCCAGTACTTC
CDR3 protein: CASSPPSDQETQYF
D gene: NA
J gene: TRBJ2-5
V gene: TRBV3-1/TRBV3-2
clone size: NA

CDR3 DNA: TGTGCCAGCGGAGACAGACCCTACGAGCAGTACTTC
CDR3 protein: CASGDRPYEQYF
D gene: NA
J gene: TRBJ2-7
V gene: TRBV6-5
clone size: NA

CDR3 DNA: TGTGCCACCAGCAGAGGCGAAATGGGGTACTACGAGCAGTACTTC
CDR3 protein: CATSRGEMGYYEQYF
D gene: NA
J gene: TRBJ2-7
V gene: TRBV15
clone size: once

CDR3 DNA: TGTGCCAGCACCCGAGGCGCTGTGTCTGGAAACACCATATATTTT
CDR3 protein: CASTRGAVSGNTIYF
D gene: NA
J gene: TRBJ1-3
V gene: TRBV6-1
clone size: NA

CDR3 DNA: TGTGCCAGTAGCAGCACCGGGACAGGGGAATCACCCCTCCACTTT
CDR3 protein: CASSSTGTGESPLHF
D gene: TRBD1
J gene: TRBJ1-6
V gene: TRBV19
clone size: NA

CDR3 DNA: TGTGCCACCAACTGTCCCTGGGTATCCCGAGGAAACACCATATATTTT
CDR3 protein: CATNCPWVSRGNTIYF
D gene: NA
J gene: TRBJ1-3
V gene: TRBV24-1
clone size: NA

CDR3 DNA: TGTGCCAGCAGTGAAGCGGGGGGACAGGATGAAAAACTGTTTTTT
CDR3 protein: CASSEAGGQDEKLFF
D gene: TRBD1
J gene: TRBJ1-4
V gene: TRBV2
clone size: few

CDR3 DNA: TGCAGCGTTGTTGGACAGGGTGGGGAGACCCAGTACTTC
CDR3 protein: CSVVGQGGETQYF
D gene: TRBD1
J gene: TRBJ2-5
V gene: TRBV29-1
clone size: few

CDR3 DNA: TGTGCTAGTGGCCAGAACTTAGGGGAGGGTAAAAACCTCGGGGAGCTGTTTTTT
CDR3 protein: CASGQNLGEGKNLGELFF
D gene: TRBD2
J gene: TRBJ2-2
V gene: TRBV12-5
clone size: NA

CDR3 DNA: TGCGCCAGCAGCCAAGAGGCTAGCGGGCACCAAGAGACCCAGTACTTC
CDR3 protein: CASSQEASGHQETQYF
D gene: TRBD2
J gene: TRBJ2-5
V gene: TRBV4-1
clone size: NA

CDR3 DNA: TGTGCCAGCAGCTTCCAGGGGGCGGCCACAGATACGCAGTATTTT
CDR3 protein: CASSFQGAATDTQYF
D gene: TRBD1
J gene: TRBJ2-3
V gene: TRBV7-9
clone size: NA